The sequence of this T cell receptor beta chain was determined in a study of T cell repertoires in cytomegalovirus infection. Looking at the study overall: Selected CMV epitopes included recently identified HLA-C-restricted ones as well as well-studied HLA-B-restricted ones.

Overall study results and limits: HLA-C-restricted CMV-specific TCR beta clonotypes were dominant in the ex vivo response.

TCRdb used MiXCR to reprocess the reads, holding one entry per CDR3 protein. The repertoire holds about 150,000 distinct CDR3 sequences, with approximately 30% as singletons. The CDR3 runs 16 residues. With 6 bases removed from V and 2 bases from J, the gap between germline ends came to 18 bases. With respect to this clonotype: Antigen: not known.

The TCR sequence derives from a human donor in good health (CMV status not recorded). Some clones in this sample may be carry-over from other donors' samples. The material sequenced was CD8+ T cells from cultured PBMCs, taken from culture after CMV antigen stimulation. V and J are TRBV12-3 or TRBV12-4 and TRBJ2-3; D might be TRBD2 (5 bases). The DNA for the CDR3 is TGTGCCAGCAGCGCCGGACTCCCCTCCACCACAGATACGCAGTATTTT. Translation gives CASSAGLPSTTDTQYF.